This TCR beta chain stems from a study of PD-L1 blockade in urothelial cancer. As for the study in general: From 0 to 3 prior chemotherapy regimens had been given to the patients.

Sequencing used immunoSEQ multiplex PCR; TCRdb keeps in-frame clones, though not all of them. The top ten clones hold over 7.5% of a sample with about 84,000 clones, 82% of them seen once. This clone was seen more than once but under ten times. This TCR was recovered from a man aged 70 or older with urothelial cancer. Source: PBMCs, taken around atezolizumab (anti-PD-L1) treatment.

As DNA, the CDR3 is TGTGCCAGCAGCTTACGACGGGGGGGCGGCACAGATACGCAGTATTTT. Its protein product is CASSLRRGGGTDTQYF. The chain is built from TRBV7-8 and TRBJ2-3; 8 bases line up with TRBD2. This CDR3 has 16 residues. Germline CDR1 and CDR2: SGHVS and FQNEAQ. V was clipped by 2 bases and J by 1 base; unmatched bases: 5.